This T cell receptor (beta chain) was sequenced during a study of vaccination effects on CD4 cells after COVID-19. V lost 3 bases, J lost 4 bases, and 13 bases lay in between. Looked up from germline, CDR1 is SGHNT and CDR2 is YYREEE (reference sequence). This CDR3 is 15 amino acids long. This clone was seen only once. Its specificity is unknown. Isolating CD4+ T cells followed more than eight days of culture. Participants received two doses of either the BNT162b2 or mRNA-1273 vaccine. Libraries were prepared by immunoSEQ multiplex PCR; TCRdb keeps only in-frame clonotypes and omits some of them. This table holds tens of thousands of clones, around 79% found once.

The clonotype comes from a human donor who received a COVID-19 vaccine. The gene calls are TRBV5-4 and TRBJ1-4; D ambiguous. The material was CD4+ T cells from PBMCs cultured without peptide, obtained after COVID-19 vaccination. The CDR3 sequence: CASSSGGHRNEKLFF. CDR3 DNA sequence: TGTGCCAGCAGCTCGGGTGGGCATCGTAATGAAAAACTGTTTTTT.